A selection of T cell receptor beta chains follows, all from one sample in a study of blood T cell repertoires in COVID-19. The data were produced by immunoSEQ multiplex PCR, yet TCRdb's version contains in-frame clones alone and is incomplete. Of about 210,000 clones in the sample, 88% are singletons; the top ten hold 1.5%. The sample taken for sequencing was peripheral blood. These receptors originate from a man aged 18 to 29 with active or convalescent COVID-19. Both conserved end residues are trimmed from each CDR3.

v_call	cdr3_length	cdr3_aa
TRBV27	12	ASSPRRSNEKLF
TRBV7-2	13	ASSVWGGGRETQY
TRBV6-5	12	ASSPPGGATEAF
TRBV28	14	ASSRLHPGGAREQY
TRBV9	12	ASSVGWGLDEQF
TRBV7-9	13	ASSLAGGGADTQY
TRBV28	13	ASSEVTSATGELF
TRBV24-1	13	ATSGGGGSNQPQH
TRBV7-9	17	ASSLVRLAGDSGANVLT
TRBV19	12	ASSPGPGMQPQH
TRBV5-4	14	ASSSWGLADTDTQY
TRBV5-6	13	ASSPEAGGTGELF
TRBV28	14	ASSPRDSTQVGEQF
TRBV7-9	14	ASSLPGHTLNTEAF
TRBV9	13	ASSPRTGDWGEQY
TRBV6-5	13	ASSSDLGASRGYT
TRBV24-1	12	ATSEPGQNYGYT
TRBV4-2	16	ASSQDPGTGSGTDTQY
TRBV9	13	ASSVDTSGGNKQF
TRBV5-8	15	ASSPGTGGGYGTEAF
TRBV7-6	13	ASSLETGQGGGYT
TRBV11-2	12	ASSLGTGNQPQH
TRBV28	13	ASSLRGLGGQPQH
TRBV6-5	11	ASRLAGVETQY
TRBV6-2/TRBV6-3	10	ASSTTGYEQY
TRBV27	11	ASSFNQGEKLF
TRBV5-6	12	ASSSGTTAYEQY
TRBV5-4	14	ASSLEVGRAKDTQY
TRBV5-5	14	ASSLGRSGSNEKLF
TRBV4-1	16	ASSQMDGTSGGPYEQY
TRBV4-1	13	ASSQETTSGREQF
TRBV19	11	ASSAGQAYEQY
TRBV27	13	ASSLSPTTGPGYT
TRBV30	11	AWRTSGTDTQY
TRBV5-4	13	ASSPSSSGANVLT
TRBV5-6	12	ASSFSGTKNIQY
TRBV11-2	12	ASVGTEVPYGYT
TRBV5-1	12	ASSPTDREHEQY
TRBV5-1	13	ASSWFEARYNEQF
TRBV2	9	ASSNSGEQY